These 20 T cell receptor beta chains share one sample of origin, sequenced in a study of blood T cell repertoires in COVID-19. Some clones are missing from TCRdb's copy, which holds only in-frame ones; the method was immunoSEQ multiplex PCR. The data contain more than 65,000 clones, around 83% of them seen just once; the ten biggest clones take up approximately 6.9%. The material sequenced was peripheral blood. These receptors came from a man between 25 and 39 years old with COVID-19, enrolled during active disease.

CDR3: CASSLDSNTEAFF. CDR3 DNA sequence: TGTGCCAGCAGCTTAGACAGTAACACTGAAGCTTTCTTT. J is TRBJ1-1 and V is TRBV11-2; D is unclear. The CDR3 runs 13 residues. Germline V gene data show CDR1 as SGHAT and CDR2 as FQNNGV. V lost 0 bases, J lost 2 bases, and 4 bases lay in between.

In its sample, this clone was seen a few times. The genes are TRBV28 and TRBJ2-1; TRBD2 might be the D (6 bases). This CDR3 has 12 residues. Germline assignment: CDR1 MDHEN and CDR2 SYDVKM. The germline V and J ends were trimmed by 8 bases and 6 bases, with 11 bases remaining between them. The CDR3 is CASLSGVNEQFF. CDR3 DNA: TGTGCCAGCCTGTCGGGAGTCAATGAGCAGTTCTTC.

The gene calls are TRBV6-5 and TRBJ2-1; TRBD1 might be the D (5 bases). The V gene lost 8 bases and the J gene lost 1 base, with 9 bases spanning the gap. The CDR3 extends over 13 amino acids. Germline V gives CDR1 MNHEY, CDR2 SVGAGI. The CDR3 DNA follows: TGTGCCAGCCGGACACTGTCCTACAATGAGCAGTTCTTC. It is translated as CASRTLSYNEQFF.

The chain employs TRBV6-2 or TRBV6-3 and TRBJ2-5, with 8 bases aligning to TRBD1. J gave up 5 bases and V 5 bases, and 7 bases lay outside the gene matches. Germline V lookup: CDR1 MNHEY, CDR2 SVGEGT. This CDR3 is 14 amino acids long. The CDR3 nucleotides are TGTGCCAGCAGTCCCCGACAGGGGACGGAGACCCAGTACTTC. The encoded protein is CASSPRQGTETQYF.

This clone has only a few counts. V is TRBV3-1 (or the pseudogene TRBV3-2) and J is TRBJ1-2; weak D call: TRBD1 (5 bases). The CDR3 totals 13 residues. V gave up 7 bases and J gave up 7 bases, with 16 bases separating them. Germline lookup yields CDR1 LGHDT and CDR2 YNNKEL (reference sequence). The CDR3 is CASTPGGEVGYTF. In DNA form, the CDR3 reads TGTGCCAGCACCCCGGGGGGGGAGGTTGGCTACACCTTC.

The CDR3 sequence is CATSRDSGGSGPQHF. In DNA form, the CDR3 reads TGTGCCACCAGCAGAGATTCCGGTGGTAGCGGGCCCCAGCATTTT. J is TRBJ1-5 and V is TRBV15; no clear D. Trimming left V 0 bases short and J 9 bases short, with 15 bases between. Germline CDR1 LNHNV, CDR2 YYDKDF (reference sequence). The CDR3 length is 15 residues. Variable domain in full (rest from reference TRBV15 and TRBJ1-5): DAMVIQNPRYQVTQFGKPVTLSCSQTLNHNVMYWYQQKSSQAPKLLFHYYDKDFNNEADTPDNFQSRRPNTSFCFLDIRSPGLGDTAMYLCATSRDSGGSGPQHFGDGTRLSIL.

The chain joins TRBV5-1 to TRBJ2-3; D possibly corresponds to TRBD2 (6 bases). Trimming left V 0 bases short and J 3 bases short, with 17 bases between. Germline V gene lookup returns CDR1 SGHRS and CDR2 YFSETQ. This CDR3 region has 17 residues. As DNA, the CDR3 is TGCGCCAGCAGCTTGGTGTCTAGCGCTACGAATACAGATACGCAGTATTTT. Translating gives CASSLVSSATNTDTQYF.

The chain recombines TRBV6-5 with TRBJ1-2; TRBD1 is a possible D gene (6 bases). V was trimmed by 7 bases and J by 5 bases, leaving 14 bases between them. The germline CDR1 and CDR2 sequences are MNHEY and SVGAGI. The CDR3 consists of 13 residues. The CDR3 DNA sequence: TGTGCCAGCACGGCCGGACAGTGGTATGGCTACACCTTC. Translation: CASTAGQWYGYTF.

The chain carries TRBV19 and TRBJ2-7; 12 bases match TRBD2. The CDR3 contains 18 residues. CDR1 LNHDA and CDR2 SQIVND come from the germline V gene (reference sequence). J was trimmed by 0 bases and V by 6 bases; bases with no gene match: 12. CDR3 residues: CASSHQLAGGVPSYEQYF. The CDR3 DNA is TGTGCCAGTAGCCACCAACTAGCGGGAGGCGTTCCCTCCTACGAGCAGTACTTC.

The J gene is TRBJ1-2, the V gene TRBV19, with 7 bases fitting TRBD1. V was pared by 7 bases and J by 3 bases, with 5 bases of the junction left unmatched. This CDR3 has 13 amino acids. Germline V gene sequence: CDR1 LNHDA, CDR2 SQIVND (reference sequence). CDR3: CASTADRDYGYTF. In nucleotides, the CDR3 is TGTGCCAGTACGGCCGACAGGGACTATGGCTACACCTTC.

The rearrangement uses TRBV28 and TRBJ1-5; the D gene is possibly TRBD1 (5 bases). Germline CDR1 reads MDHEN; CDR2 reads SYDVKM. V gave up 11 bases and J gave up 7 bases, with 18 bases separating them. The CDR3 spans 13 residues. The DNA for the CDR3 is TGTGCCGTGGGGGGTTGGCGGTCGCAGCCCCAGCATTTT. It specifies CAVGGWRSQPQHF.

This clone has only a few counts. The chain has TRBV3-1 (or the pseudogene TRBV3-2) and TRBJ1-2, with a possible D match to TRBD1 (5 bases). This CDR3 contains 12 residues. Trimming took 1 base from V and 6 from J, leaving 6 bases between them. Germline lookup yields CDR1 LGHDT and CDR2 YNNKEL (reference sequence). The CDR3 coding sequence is TGTGCCAGCAGCCAAGGACAGCATGGCTACACCTTC. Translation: CASSQGQHGYTF.

CDR3 DNA: TGTGCCAGCAGTCCCCGAGGATTCGGTATGACTGAAGCTTTCTTT. Residues: CASSPRGFGMTEAFF. The chain recombines TRBV6-5 with TRBJ1-1, with unresolved D. The CDR3 sequence is 15 residues long. V was trimmed by 5 bases and J by 5 bases, leaving 18 bases between them. Germline values: CDR1 MNHEY, CDR2 SVGAGI.

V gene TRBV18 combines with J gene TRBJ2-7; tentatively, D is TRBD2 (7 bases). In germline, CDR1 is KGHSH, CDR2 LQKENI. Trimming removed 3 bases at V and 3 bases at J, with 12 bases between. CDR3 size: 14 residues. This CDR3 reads CASSPSGGIYEQYF. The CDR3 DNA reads TGTGCCAGCTCACCGTCGGGGGGCATCTACGAGCAGTACTTC.

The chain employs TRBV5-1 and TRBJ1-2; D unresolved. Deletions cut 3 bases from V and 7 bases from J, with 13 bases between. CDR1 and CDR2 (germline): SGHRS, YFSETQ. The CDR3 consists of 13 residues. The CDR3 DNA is TGCGCCAGCAGCTACGACGGGTTGTCTGGCTACACCTTC. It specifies CASSYDGLSGYTF.

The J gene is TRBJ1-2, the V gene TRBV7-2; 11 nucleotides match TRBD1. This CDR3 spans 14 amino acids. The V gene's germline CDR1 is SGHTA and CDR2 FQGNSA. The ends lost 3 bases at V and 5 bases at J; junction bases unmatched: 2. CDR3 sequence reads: CASSFGTGGYGYTF. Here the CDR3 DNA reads TGTGCCAGCAGCTTTGGGACAGGGGGGTATGGCTACACCTTC.

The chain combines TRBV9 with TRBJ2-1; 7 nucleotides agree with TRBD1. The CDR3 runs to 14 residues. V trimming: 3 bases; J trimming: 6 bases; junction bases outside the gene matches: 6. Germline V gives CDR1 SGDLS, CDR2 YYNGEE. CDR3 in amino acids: CASSGTGVINEQFF. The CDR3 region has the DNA TGTGCCAGCAGCGGTACAGGGGTGATCAATGAGCAGTTCTTC.

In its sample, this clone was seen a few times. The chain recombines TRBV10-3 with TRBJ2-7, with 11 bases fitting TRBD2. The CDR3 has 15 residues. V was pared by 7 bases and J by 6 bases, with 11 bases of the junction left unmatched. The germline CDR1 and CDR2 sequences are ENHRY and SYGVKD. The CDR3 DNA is TGTGCCATCACCGTTTCAATACTAGCGGGAGCCGAGCAGTACTTC. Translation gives CAITVSILAGAEQYF.

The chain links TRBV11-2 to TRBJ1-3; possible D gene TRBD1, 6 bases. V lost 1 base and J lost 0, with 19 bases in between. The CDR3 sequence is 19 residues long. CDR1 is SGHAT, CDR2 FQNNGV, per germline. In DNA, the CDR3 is TGTGCCAGCAGCTTAGGGGCAGGGGCTCTTAGGAGCTCTGGAAACACCATATATTTT. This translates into CASSLGAGALRSSGNTIYF.

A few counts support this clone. CDR3 amino acids: CAIKQNAQYEQYF. The DNA for the CDR3 is TGTGCCATAAAACAGAACGCACAGTACGAGCAGTACTTC. The J gene is TRBJ2-7, the V gene TRBV11-3; D ambiguous. Trimming pared 10 bases from V and 4 bases from J, leaving 17 bases between. CDR3 length equals 13 residues. CDR1 and CDR2 from the germline V gene are SGHNT and YENEEA.